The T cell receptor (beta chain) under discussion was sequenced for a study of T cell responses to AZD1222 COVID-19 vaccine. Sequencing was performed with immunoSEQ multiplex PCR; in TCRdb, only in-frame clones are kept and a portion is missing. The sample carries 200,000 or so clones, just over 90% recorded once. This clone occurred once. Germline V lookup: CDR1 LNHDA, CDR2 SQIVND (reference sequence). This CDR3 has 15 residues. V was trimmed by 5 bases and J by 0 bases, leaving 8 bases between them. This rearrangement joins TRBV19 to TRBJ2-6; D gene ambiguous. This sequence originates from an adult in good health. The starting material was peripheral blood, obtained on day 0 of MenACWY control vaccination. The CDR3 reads CASSPLSSGANVLTF. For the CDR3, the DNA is TGTGCCAGTAGTCCCCTGAGCTCTGGGGCCAACGTCCTGACTTTC.